This note documents a single T cell receptor beta chain sequence. The antigen this receptor binds is unknown. Within one base of it there is no much larger clone, and no base qualities were kept. Trimming removed 6 bases from V and 0 bases from J, leaving 12 bases between the germline ends. In the germline V gene, CDR1 corresponds to MNHEY and CDR2 to SVGAGI. The CDR3 spans 15 residues, from the cysteine through the phenylalanine. CDR3 DNA only is kept here, 45 bases in frame from base 1. This specimen belongs to a study of blood T cell repertoires in COVID-19 (dated by TCRdb to the early 2020s). The study in broad terms: Collaborator samples came from the United States, Italy and Spain and covered acute and convalescent phases of COVID-19. The material from the prospective study consisted of cDNA or gDNA derived from T cells, B-cell-depleted T cells, or PBMCs. The dataset comprised deeply sampled blood TCRbeta repertoires from subjects exposed to, actively infected with, or recovered from COVID-19. The repertoires were released in a freely available public database intended as a resource for research on the immune response to SARS-CoV-2. The samples were drawn from the first 160 participants of the ongoing ImmuneRACE study and from some 1,300 subjects provided by 6 global collaborators. Sample metadata almost always included a de-identified subject ID, COVID-19 status, age in years and sex. Where available, HLA class I and class II types were taken from metadata supplied by the sample provider and were not determined by assay-based typing. The paper's findings and limits, for the study overall: The quantity of clinical and demographic metadata differed by source and by participant and was supplied without curation.

TCRbeta CDR3 regions were amplified from genomic DNA by means of the immunoSEQ Assay, a bias-controlled multiplex PCR. Processing in the source paper ran as follows. The number of nucleated cells in each sample was estimated by amplification of reference gene primers within the assay. To quantify the absolute abundance of each unique TCRbeta CDR3 rearrangement, sequence reads were collapsed and filtered. Productive Simpson clonality was computed per sample as the square root of Simpson's diversity index over productive rearrangements. TCRdb took this table from immuneACCESS and kept in-frame rearrangements with V and J called. Such tables lack part of the clones; where checked against another copy, unresolved V genes explain under half of the gap, and the rest is unexplained. D and trimming come from the DNA, and the V and J calls and clone size come from that table. This sample comprises 350,000 to 450,000 clones, 80% to 90% of them detected only once. Jointly, the top ten make up over 2% of the sample.

In Seattle, one collaborating source enrolled patients while the infection was active and tracked those patients longitudinally over the course of disease. The collaborating institutions used their own protocols to collect whole blood in K2EDTA tubes. Collaborator samples were shipped for TCRbeta analysis as frozen whole blood, isolated PBMCs, or DNA extracted from either sample type. The sequenced sample consisted of peripheral blood. The source is a woman aged 60-75 years with COVID-19, enrolled during active disease. The chain uses TRBV6-5 and TRBJ1-3, with TRBD1 perhaps the D gene, on 5 matching bases. The CDR3 here reads CASRRDRDSGNTIYF. The DNA reads TGTGCCAGCAGGCGGGACCGAGACTCTGGAAACACCATATATTTT.